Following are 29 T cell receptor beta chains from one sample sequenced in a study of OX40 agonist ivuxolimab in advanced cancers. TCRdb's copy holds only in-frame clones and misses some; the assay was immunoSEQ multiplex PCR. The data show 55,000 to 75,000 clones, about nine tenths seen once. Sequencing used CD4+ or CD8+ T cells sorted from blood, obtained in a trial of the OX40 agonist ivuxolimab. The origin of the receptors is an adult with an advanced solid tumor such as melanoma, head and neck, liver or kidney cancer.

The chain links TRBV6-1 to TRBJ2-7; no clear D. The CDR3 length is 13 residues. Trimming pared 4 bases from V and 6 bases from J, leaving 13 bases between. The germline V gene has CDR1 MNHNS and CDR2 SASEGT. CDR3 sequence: CASSVGLAAEQYF. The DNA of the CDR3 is TGTGCCAGCAGTGTTGGGCTCGCGGCCGAGCAGTACTTC.

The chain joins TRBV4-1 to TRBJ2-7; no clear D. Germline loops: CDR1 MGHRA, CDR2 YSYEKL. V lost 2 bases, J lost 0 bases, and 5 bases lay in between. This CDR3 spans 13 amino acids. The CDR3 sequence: CASSQTGSYEQYF. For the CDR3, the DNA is TGCGCCAGCAGCCAAACGGGCTCCTACGAGCAGTACTTC.

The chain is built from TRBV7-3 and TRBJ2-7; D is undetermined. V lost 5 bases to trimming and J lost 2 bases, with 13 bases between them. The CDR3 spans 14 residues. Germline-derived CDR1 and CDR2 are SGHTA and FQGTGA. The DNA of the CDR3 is TGTGCCAGCAGCCCCTCCCCAGGCGCCTACGAGCAGTACTTC. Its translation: CASSPSPGAYEQYF. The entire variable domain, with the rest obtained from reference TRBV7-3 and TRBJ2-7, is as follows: GAGVSQTPSNKVTEKGKYVELRCDPISGHTALYWYRQSLGQGPEFLIYFQGTGAADDSGLPNDRFFAVRPEGSVSTLKIQRTERGDSAVYLCASSPSPGAYEQYFGPGTRLTVT.

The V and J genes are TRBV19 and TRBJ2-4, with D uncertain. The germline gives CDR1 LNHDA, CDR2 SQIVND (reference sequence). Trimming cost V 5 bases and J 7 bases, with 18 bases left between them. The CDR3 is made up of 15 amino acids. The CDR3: CASSSMTPLWNIQYF. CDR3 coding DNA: TGTGCCAGTAGTTCAATGACCCCTTTATGGAACATTCAGTACTTC.

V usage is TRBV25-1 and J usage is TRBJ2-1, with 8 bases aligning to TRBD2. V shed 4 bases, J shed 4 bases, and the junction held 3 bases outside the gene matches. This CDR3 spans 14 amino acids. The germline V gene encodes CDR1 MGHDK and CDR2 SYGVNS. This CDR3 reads CASSVGLGYNEQFF. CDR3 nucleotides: TGTGCCAGCAGTGTGGGACTAGGGTACAATGAGCAGTTCTTC.

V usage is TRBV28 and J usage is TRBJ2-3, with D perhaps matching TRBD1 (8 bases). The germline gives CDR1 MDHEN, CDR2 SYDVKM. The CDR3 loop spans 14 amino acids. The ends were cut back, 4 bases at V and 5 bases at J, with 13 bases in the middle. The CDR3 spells CASSSTGGGDTQYF. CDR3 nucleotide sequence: TGTGCCAGCAGTTCCACAGGGGGGGGAGATACGCAGTATTTT.

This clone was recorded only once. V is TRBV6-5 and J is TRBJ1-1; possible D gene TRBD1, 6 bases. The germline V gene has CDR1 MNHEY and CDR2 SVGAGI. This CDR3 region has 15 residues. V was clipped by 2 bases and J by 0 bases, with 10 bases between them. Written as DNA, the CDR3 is TGTGCCAGCAGTTACGAGCAGGGGTTGAACACTGAAGCTTTCTTT. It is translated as CASSYEQGLNTEAFF.

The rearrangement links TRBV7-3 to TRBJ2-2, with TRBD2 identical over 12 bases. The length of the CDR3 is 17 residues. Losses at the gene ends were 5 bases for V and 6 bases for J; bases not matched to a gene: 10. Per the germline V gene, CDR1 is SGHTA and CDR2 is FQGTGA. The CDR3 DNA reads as TGTGCCAGCAGCCCGCCGGGACTAGCGGGTGGGGCCGGGGAGCTGTTTTTT. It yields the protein CASSPPGLAGGAGELFF.

In DNA form, the CDR3 reads TGTGCCAGCAGCTTAGTGGGCAGGGAAGAGACCCAGTACTTC. As protein: CASSLVGREETQYF. The chain is built from TRBV7-9 and TRBJ2-5; weak D call: TRBD1 (5 bases). This CDR3 is 14 amino acids long. CDR1 is SEHNR, CDR2 FQNEAQ, per germline (reference sequence). V shed 1 base and J shed 3 bases, with 9 bases lying between them.

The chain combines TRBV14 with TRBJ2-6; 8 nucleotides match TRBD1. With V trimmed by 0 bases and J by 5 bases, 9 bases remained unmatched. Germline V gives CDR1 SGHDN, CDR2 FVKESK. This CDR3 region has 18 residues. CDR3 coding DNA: TGTGCCAGCAGCCAAGATCGGACAGGGCATCTTTGGGCCAACGTCCTGACTTTC. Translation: CASSQDRTGHLWANVLTF.

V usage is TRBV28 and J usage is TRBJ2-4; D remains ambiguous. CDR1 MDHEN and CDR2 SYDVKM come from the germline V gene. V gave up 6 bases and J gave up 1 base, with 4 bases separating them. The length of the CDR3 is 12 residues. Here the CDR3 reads CASSRAKNIQYF. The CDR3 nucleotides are TGTGCCAGCAGCCGGGCCAAAAACATTCAGTACTTC. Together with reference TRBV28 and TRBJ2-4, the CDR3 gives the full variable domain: DVKVTQSSRYLVKRTGEKVFLECVQDMDHENMFWYRQDPGLGLRLIYFSYDVKMKEKGDIPEGYSVSREKKERFSLILESASTNQTSMYLCASSRAKNIQYFGAGTRLSVL.

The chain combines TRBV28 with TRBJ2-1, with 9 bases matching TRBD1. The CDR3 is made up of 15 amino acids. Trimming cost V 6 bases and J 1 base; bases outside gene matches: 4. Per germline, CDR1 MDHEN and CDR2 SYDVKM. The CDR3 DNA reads TGTGCCAGCAGGATACAGGGGGCGTCCTACAATGAGCAGTTCTTC. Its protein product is CASRIQGASYNEQFF.

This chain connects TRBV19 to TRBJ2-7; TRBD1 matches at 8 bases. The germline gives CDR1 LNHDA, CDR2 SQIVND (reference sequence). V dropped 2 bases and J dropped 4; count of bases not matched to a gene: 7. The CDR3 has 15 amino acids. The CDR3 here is CASSITAGGTYEQYF. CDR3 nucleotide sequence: TGTGCCAGTAGTATAACGGCAGGGGGCACGTACGAGCAGTACTTC.

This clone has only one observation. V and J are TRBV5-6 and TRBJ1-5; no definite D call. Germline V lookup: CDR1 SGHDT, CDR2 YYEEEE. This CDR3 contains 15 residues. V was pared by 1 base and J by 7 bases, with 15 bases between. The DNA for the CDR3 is TGTGCCAGCAGCTTGCGTGCGGATCTCGACCAGCCCCAGCATTTT. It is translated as CASSLRADLDQPQHF.

CDR3 amino acids: CASSQEGPPWGTEAFF. The CDR3 DNA sequence: TGCGCCAGCAGCCAAGAGGGACCGCCATGGGGCACTGAAGCTTTCTTT. The chain combines TRBV4-3 with TRBJ1-1; D is perhaps TRBD1 (5 bases). With 0 bases removed from V and 4 bases from J, the gap between germline ends came to 15 bases. Germline loops: CDR1 LGHNA, CDR2 YSLEER. The CDR3 contains 16 residues.

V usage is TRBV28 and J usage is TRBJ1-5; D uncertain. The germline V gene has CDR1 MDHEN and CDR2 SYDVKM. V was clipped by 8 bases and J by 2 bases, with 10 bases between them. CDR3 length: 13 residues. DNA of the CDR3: TGTGCCAGCCAAAACGGGGGCAATCAGCCCCAGCATTTT. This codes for CASQNGGNQPQHF.

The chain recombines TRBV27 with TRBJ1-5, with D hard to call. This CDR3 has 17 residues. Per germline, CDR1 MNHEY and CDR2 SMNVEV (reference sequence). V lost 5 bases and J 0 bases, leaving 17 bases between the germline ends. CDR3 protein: CASSTVYSPYSNQPQHF. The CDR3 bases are TGTGCCAGCAGTACCGTCTACAGCCCGTATAGCAATCAGCCCCAGCATTTT.

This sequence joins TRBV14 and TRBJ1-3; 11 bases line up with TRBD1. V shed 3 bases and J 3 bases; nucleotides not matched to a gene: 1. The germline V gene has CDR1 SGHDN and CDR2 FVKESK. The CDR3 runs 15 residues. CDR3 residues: CASSQDRGLGNTIYF. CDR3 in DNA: TGTGCCAGCAGCCAGGACAGGGGGCTTGGAAACACCATATATTTT.

The CDR3 spells CASSLAGPSSYEQYF. For the CDR3, the DNA is TGTGCCAGCAGCCTCGCGGGGCCTAGCTCCTACGAGCAGTACTTC. V usage is TRBV7-9 and J usage is TRBJ2-7, with a possible D match to TRBD2 (6 bases). This CDR3 is built from 15 residues. CDR1 SEHNR and CDR2 FQNEAQ come from the germline V gene (reference sequence). Between the trimmed V and J ends, which lost 5 bases and 0 bases, there was a span of 14 bases.

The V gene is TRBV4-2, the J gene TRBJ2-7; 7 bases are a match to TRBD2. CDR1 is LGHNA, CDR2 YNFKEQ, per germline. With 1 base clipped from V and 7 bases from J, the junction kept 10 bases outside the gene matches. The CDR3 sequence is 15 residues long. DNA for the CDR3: TGTGCCAGCAGCCAAGGGGGGGGGTCCCCTGGAGAGCAGTACTTC. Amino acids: CASSQGGGSPGEQYF.

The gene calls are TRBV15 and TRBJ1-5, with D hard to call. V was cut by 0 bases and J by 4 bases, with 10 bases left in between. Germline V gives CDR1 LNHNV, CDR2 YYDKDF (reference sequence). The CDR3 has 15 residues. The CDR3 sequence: CATSREMGHNQPQHF. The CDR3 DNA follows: TGTGCCACCAGCAGAGAAATGGGTCATAATCAGCCCCAGCATTTT.

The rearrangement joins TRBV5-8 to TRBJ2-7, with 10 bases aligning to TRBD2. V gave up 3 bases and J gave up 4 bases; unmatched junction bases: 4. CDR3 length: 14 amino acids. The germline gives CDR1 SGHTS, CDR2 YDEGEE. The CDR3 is CASSSLTSGYEQYF. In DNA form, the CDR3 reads TGTGCCAGCAGCTCCTTGACTAGCGGGTACGAGCAGTACTTC.

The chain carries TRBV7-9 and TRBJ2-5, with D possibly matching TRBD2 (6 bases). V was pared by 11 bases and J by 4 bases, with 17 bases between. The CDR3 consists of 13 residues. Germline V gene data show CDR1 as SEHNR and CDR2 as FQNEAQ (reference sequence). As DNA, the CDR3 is TGTGCCGGAGAGGAGGGGCTGGGAGAGACCCAGTACTTC. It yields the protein CAGEEGLGETQYF. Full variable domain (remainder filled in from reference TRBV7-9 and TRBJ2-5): DTGVSQNPRHKITKRGQNVTFRCDPISEHNRLYWYRQTLGQGPEFLTYFQNEAQLEKSRLLSDRFSAERPKGSFSTLEIQRTEQGDSAMYLCAGEEGLGETQYFGPGTRLLVL.

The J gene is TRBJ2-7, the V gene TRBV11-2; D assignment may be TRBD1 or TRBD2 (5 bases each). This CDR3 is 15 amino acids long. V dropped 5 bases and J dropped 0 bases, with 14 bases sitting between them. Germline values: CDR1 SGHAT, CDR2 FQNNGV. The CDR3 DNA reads TGTGCCAGCAGCGCCGGGACGGAAAGCTCCTACGAGCAGTACTTC. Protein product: CASSAGTESSYEQYF.

In DNA, the CDR3 is TGTGCCAGCAACTCGGACAGAACGGTCTACGAGCAGTACTTC. Its protein product is CASNSDRTVYEQYF. The chain has TRBV5-5 and TRBJ2-7; TRBD1 is a possible D gene (6 bases). The V gene's germline CDR1 is SGHKS and CDR2 YYEKEE (reference sequence). Trimming took 6 bases from V and 3 from J, leaving 16 bases between them. The CDR3 contains 14 residues.

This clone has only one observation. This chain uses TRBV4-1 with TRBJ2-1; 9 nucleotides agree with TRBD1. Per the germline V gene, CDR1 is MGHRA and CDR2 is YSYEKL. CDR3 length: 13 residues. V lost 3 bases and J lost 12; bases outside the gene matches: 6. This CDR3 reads CASSHDPGQGQFF. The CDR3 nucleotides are TGCGCCAGCAGCCACGACCCGGGACAGGGGCAGTTCTTC.

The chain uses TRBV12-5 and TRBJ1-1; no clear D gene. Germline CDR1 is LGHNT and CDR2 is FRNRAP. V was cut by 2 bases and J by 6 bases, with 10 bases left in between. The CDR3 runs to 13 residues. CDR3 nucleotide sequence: TGTGCTAGTGGTTTGACGGGAAGCCCTGAAGCTTTCTTT. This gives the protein CASGLTGSPEAFF.

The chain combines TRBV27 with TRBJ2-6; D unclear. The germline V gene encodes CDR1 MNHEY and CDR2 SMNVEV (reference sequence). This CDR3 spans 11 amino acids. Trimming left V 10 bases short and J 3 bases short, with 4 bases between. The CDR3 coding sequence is TGTGCCACCCTTGGGGCCAACGTCCTGACTTTC. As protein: CATLGANVLTF.

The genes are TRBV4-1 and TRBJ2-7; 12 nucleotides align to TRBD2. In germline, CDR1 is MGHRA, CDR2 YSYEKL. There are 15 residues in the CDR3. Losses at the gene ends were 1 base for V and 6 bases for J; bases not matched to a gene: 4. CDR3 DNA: TGCGCCAGCAGCCAAGGGGCGACTAGCGGGAGCGAGCAGTACTTC. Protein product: CASSQGATSGSEQYF.